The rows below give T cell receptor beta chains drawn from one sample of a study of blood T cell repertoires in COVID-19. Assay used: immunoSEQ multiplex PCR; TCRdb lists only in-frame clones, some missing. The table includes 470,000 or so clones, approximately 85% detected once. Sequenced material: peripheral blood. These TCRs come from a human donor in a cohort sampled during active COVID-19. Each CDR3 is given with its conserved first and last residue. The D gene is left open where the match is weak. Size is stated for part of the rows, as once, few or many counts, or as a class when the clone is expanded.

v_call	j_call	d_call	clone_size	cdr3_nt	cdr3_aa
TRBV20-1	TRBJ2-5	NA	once	TGCAGTGCTAGTGAAAGCGGCCCGTCGACCCAGTACTTC	CSASESGPSTQYF
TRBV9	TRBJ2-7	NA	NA	TGTGCCAGCGCCGAAGGATCCAGGACTCCTTACGAGCAGTACTTC	CASAEGSRTPYEQYF
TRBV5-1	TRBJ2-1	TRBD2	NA	TGCGCCAGCAGCCGGACCCTAGCGGGAGGTTACAATGAGCAGTTCTTC	CASSRTLAGGYNEQFF
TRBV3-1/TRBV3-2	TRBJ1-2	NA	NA	TGTGCCAGCAGCCACAGACTGCCGCCTGGCTACACCTTC	CASSHRLPPGYTF
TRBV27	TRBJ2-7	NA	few	TGTGCCAGCAGTTCGCAGGGATATCCCTACGAGCAGTACTTC	CASSSQGYPYEQYF
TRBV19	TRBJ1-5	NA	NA	TGTGCCAGTACCCCAGGGAGCAGGGGTGAGGGTCAGCCCCAGCATTTT	CASTPGSRGEGQPQHF
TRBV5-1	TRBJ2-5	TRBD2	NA	TGCGCCAGCAGCTTGGTAAGCGGGATGGAGACCCAGTACTTC	CASSLVSGMETQYF
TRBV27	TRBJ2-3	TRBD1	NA	TGTGCCAGCAGTTTATTCGGGACAGGGGGTATATTTAGGTCAGATACGCAGTATTTT	CASSLFGTGGIFRSDTQYF
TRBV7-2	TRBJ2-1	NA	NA	TGTGCCAGCACCCCGATCCGCCGAGCCTACAATGAGCAGTTCTTC	CASTPIRRAYNEQFF
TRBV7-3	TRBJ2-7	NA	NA	TGTGCCAGCAGCTTGACAGGTCCTCTACGGGATACCGAGCAGTACTTC	CASSLTGPLRDTEQYF
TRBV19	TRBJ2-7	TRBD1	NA	TGTGCCAGTAGTAAAGTGACAGGGTCTCACGAGCAGTACTTC	CASSKVTGSHEQYF
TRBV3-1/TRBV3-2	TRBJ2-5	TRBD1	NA	TGTGCCAGCAGCATGCCGGGACAGGCCATTCAAGAGACCCAGTACTTC	CASSMPGQAIQETQYF
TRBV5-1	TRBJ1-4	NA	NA	TGCGCCAGCAGCTCACAGGGCTTCCCTAATGAAAAACTGTTTTTT	CASSSQGFPNEKLFF
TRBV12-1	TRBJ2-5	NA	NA	TGTGCCAGCAGCCCATCCGCGGTGGACAACCAAGAGACCCAGTACTTC	CASSPSAVDNQETQYF
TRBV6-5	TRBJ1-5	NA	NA	TGTGCCAGCAGAGGGGGAGAGCCCCAGCATTTT	CASRGGEPQHF
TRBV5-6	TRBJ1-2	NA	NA	TGTGCCAGCAGCTCGACAGACAACTATGGCTACACCTTC	CASSSTDNYGYTF
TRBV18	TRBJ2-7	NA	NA	TGTGCCAGCTCACCGGTGACAGTACCTTACGAGCAGTACTTC	CASSPVTVPYEQYF
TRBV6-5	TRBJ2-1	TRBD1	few	TGTGCCAGCAGTAGCGGGACAGGGGTCAATGAGCAGTTCTTC	CASSSGTGVNEQFF
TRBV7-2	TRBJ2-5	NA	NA	TGTGCCAGCAGCTTAGACAGGTACCAAGAGACCCAGTACTTC	CASSLDRYQETQYF
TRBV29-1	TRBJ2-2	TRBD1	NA	TGCAGCGCACTAGACAGGGGAAGGACCGGGGAGCTGTTTTTT	CSALDRGRTGELFF
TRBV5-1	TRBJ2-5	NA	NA	TGCGCCAGCAGCTTGCAGGGCCAAGAGACCCAGTACTTC	CASSLQGQETQYF
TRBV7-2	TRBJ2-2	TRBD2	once	TGTGCCAGCAGCTTAACCGGTTCGGCGGGAGGGGGCGGGGAGCTGTTTTTT	CASSLTGSAGGGGELFF
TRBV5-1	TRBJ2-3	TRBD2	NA	TGCGCCAGCAGCAGCCAGCGGGAGGGGAAGGACACAGATACGCAGTATTTT	CASSSQREGKDTDTQYF
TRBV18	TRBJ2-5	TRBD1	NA	TGTGCCAGCTCCAAACGGACAGGGGACTCCCAAGAGACCCAGTACTTC	CASSKRTGDSQETQYF
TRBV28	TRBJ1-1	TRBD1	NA	TGTGCCAGCAGCCACAGGACAGGGGATACTGAAGCTTTCTTT	CASSHRTGDTEAFF
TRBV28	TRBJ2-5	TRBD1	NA	TGTGCCAGCAGTCGACAGGGATCGCAAGAGACCCAGTACTTC	CASSRQGSQETQYF
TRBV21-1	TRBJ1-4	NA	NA	TGTGCCAGCAGCCCGGGGTCGGGTGAAAAACTGTTTTTT	CASSPGSGEKLFF
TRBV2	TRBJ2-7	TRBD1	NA	TGTGCCAGCAGTCCACAGGGGTTCGGGGAGCAGTACTTC	CASSPQGFGEQYF
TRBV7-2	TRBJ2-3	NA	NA	TGTGCCAGCAGCTTATCCAGTGCTACAGATACGCAGTATTTT	CASSLSSATDTQYF
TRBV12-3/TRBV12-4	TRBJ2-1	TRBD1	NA	TGTGCCAGCAGCGGACAGGGCTATGAGCAGTTCTTC	CASSGQGYEQFF
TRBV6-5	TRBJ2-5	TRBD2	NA	TGTGCCAGCAGTTATACTAGCGGGAGGTCAAAGACCCAGTACTTC	CASSYTSGRSKTQYF
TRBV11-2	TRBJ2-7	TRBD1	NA	TGTGCCAGCAGCGCCCGGGACAGGGGAGGATACGAGCAGTACTTC	CASSARDRGGYEQYF
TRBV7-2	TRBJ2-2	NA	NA	TGTGCCAGCAGCACACAACTAGAGGCGGGTAGGACCGGGGAGCTGTTTTTT	CASSTQLEAGRTGELFF
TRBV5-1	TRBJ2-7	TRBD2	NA	TGCGCCAGCAGCTACGGGAGGGACTACGGCGAGCAGTACTTC	CASSYGRDYGEQYF
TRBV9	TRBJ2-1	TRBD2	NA	TGTGCCAGCAGCCCTCGGACTAGCTTTGTAAGGAATGAGCAGTTCTTC	CASSPRTSFVRNEQFF
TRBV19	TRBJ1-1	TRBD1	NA	TGTGCCAGTAGCTCAGACAGGGAAACTGAAGCTTTCTTT	CASSSDRETEAFF
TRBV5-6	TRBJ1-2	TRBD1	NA	TGTGCCAGCAGCTCGGATGACAACAGGGGGCCCCATGGCTACACCTTC	CASSSDDNRGPHGYTF